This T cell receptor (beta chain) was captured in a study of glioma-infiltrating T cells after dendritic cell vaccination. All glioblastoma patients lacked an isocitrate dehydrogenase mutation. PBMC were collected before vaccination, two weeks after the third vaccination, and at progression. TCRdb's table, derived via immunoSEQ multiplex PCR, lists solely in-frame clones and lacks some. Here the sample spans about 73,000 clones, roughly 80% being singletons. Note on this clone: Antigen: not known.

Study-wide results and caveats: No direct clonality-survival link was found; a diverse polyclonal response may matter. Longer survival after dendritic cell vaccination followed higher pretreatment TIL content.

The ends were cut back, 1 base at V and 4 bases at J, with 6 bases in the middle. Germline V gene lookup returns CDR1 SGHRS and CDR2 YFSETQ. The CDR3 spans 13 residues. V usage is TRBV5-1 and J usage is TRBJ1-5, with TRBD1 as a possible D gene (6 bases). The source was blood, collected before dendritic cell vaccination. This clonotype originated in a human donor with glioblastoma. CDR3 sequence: CASSLRGNQPQHF. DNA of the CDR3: TGCGCCAGCAGCTTGAGGGGGAATCAGCCCCAGCATTTT.